Below are 5 T cell receptor beta chains sequenced from a single sample in a study of response to subunit inactivated influenza vaccine. TCRdb reprocessed the RT-PCR reads with MiXCR, giving one entry per CDR3 protein. Of 500,000 to 600,000 distinct CDR3 sequences listed, 14% are singletons. Source: PBMCs from blood, taken 11 to 12 days after vaccination. These receptors originate from a man aged 50-60 years who received an inactivated influenza vaccine.

This clonotype occurred a few times. The gene calls are TRBV5-1 and TRBJ2-1; D remains ambiguous. The CDR3 sequence is 12 residues long. V was trimmed by 0 bases and J by 15 bases, leaving 13 bases between them. Looked up from germline, CDR1 is SGHRS and CDR2 is YFSETQ. The CDR3 bases are TGCGCCAGCAGCTTGGGGGCAGGAATTTGGTTCTTC. Amino acids: CASSLGAGIWFF. The full variable domain, completed using reference TRBV5-1 and TRBJ2-1, is KAGVTQTPRYLIKTRGQQVTLSCSPISGHRSVSWYQQTPGQGLQFLFEYFSETQRNKGNFPGRFSGRQFSNSRSEMNVSTLELGDSALYLCASSLGAGIWFFGPGTRLTVL.

The CDR3 sequence is CSAREWEMSTDTQYF. In DNA, the CDR3 is TGCAGTGCTAGAGAATGGGAGATGAGCACAGATACGCAGTATTTT. The V and J genes are TRBV20-1 and TRBJ2-3, with D possibly TRBD2 on 5 matching bases. The germline CDR1 and CDR2 sequences are DFQATT and SNEGSKA (reference sequence). The CDR3 totals 15 residues. Trimming stripped 0 bases from V and 0 bases from J, with 10 bases between.

This clonotype was picked up many times. The CDR3: CASSPGVPYEQYF. CDR3 nucleotides: TGTGCCAGCAGCCCCGGCGTCCCCTACGAGCAGTACTTC. The chain combines TRBV7-2 with TRBJ2-7, with no clear D. The CDR3 totals 13 residues. Trimming shortened V by 5 bases and J by 2 bases, and 10 bases separated the two germline ends. CDR1 and CDR2 (germline): SGHTA, FQGNSA.

The chain is built from TRBV20-1 and TRBJ2-7, with D unclear. Germline V gives CDR1 DFQATT, CDR2 SNEGSKA (reference sequence). The CDR3 contains 15 residues. Trimming left V 0 bases short and J 2 bases short, with 14 bases between. Here the CDR3 reads CSARDPHSTTYEQYF. CDR3 coding DNA: TGCAGTGCTAGAGATCCCCACTCAACCACCTACGAGCAGTACTTC.

This clonotype turned up a few times. The chain has TRBV4-2 and TRBJ1-4; D unclear. The CDR3 is 14 residues long. Germline V gene sequence: CDR1 LGHNA, CDR2 YNFKEQ. Trimming cost V 0 bases and J 5 bases, with 7 bases left between them. The CDR3 loop is CASSQDLGNEKLFF. The CDR3 nucleotides read TGTGCCAGCAGCCAAGATTTAGGGAATGAAAAACTGTTTTTT.